The 16 T cell receptor beta chains given below trace back to one sample, sequenced in a study of somatic mutations in cytotoxic T cells in rheumatoid arthritis. Sequencing used immunoSEQ multiplex PCR; TCRdb keeps in-frame clones, though not all of them. The repertoire holds 15,000 to 20,000 clones, approximately 80% seen once, with over 9.5% in the top ten. Sequenced sample: CD8+ T cells sorted from blood. These TCRs come from a woman in her 50s in good health.

The CDR3 region has the DNA TGCGCCAGCAGCCAAAATCCCGGGACATTGAACACTGAAGCTTTCTTT. This sequence encodes CASSQNPGTLNTEAFF. The V gene is TRBV4-1, the J gene TRBJ1-1, with a tentative D call TRBD1 (6 bases). The V end was cut by 2 bases, the J end by 0 bases, with 13 bases between. CDR1 and CDR2 (germline): MGHRA, YSYEKL. The length of the CDR3 is 16 residues.

The chain couples TRBV18 to TRBJ2-1, with TRBD2 identical over 15 bases. The trim removed 4 bases at V and 4 bases at J, leaving 5 bases unmatched. The length of the CDR3 is 17 residues. Germline V gene lookup returns CDR1 KGHSH and CDR2 LQKENI. The CDR3 nucleotides read TGTGCCAGCTCACTCGGACTAGCGGGAGGGGAATACAATGAGCAGTTCTTC. The encoded protein is CASSLGLAGGEYNEQFF.

This chain uses TRBV4-3 with TRBJ1-4, with no clear D. The CDR3 contains 20 residues. The V and J ends lost 1 base and 0 bases respectively, with 21 bases between them. Germline CDR1 reads LGHNA; CDR2 reads YSLEER. CDR3 residues: CASSQVPHPNFSATNEKLFF. The CDR3 DNA is TGCGCCAGCAGCCAAGTACCCCACCCCAACTTTTCTGCAACTAATGAAAAACTGTTTTTT.

The rearrangement uses TRBV28 and TRBJ2-7; tentative D call: TRBD1 (6 bases). V lost 2 bases to trimming and J lost 2 bases, with 7 bases between them. In germline, CDR1 is MDHEN, CDR2 SYDVKM. The CDR3 length is 13 residues. CDR3 sequence reads: CASSLGQTYEQYF. The CDR3 bases are TGTGCCAGCAGTTTAGGACAGACCTACGAGCAGTACTTC.

This clone was observed a handful of times. The gene calls are TRBV20-1 and TRBJ1-1; no clear D. The germline gives CDR1 DFQATT, CDR2 SNEGSKA (reference sequence). The CDR3 runs 11 residues. Between the trimmed V and J ends, which lost 6 bases and 7 bases, there was a span of 12 bases. Written as DNA, the CDR3 is TGCAGTGCCCCATACAGCTTTGAAGCTTTCTTT. Protein: CSAPYSFEAFF.

The gene calls are TRBV2 and TRBJ2-1; 8 bases align to TRBD1. The germline CDR1 and CDR2 sequences are SNHLY and FYNNEI. With 1 base clipped from V and 4 bases from J, the junction kept 0 bases outside the gene matches. This CDR3 is 14 amino acids long. The CDR3 DNA follows: TGTGCCAGCAGTGAAGGGACAGGGTACAATGAGCAGTTCTTC. It yields the protein CASSEGTGYNEQFF.

The V and J genes are TRBV4-1 and TRBJ2-5; TRBD1 aligns across 10 bases. The end of the DNA aligns better with TRBJ2-7, so the J call may be wrong. The germline V gene encodes CDR1 MGHRA and CDR2 YSYEKL. CDR3 size: 14 residues. The CDR3 spells CASTSGTGAYEQYF. The CDR3, as DNA: TGCGCCAGCACCTCCGGGACAGGGGCTTACGAGCAGTACTTC.

CDR3 residues: CASSVGQGNSPLHF. As DNA, the CDR3 is TGTGCCAGCAGCGTCGGACAGGGGAATTCACCCCTCCACTTT. J is TRBJ1-6 and V is TRBV13; 9 bases fit TRBD1. The junction had 3 bases not matched to a gene; V was cut back by 5 bases and J by 7 bases. In germline, CDR1 is PRHDT, CDR2 FYEKMQ (reference sequence). This CDR3 comprises 14 residues.

This rearrangement joins TRBV4-1 to TRBJ1-1; a possible D gene is TRBD1 (5 bases). The CDR3 loop spans 15 amino acids. The germline gives CDR1 MGHRA, CDR2 YSYEKL. The ends were cut back, 3 bases at V and 5 bases at J, with 16 bases in the middle. The CDR3 nucleotides read TGCGCCAGCAGCCAGGGGATAGGGGTTTGGACTGAAGCTTTCTTT. It is translated as CASSQGIGVWTEAFF.

This chain uses TRBV30 with TRBJ2-7, with 8 bases matching TRBD2. Losses at the gene ends were 3 bases for V and 1 base for J; bases not matched to a gene: 5. Germline values: CDR1 GTSNPN, CDR2 SVGIG (reference sequence). CDR3 size: 14 residues. CDR3 amino acids: CAWSVTSGSYEQYF. The CDR3 coding sequence is TGTGCCTGGAGCGTAACTAGCGGTTCCTACGAGCAGTACTTC.

This clone appeared a single time. The chain combines TRBV7-9 with TRBJ2-7, with 7 positions matching TRBD1. The V and J ends lost 4 bases and 6 bases, in that order; junction bases with no gene match: 9. The V gene's germline CDR1 is SEHNR and CDR2 FQNEAQ (reference sequence). The CDR3 has 14 residues. The CDR3 DNA follows: TGTGCCAGCAGCTACGCCTTGACAGGGTTCGAGCAGTACTTC. Translated: CASSYALTGFEQYF.

This chain links TRBV6-6 with TRBJ1-2, with D possibly matching TRBD1 (6 bases). CDR3 length: 16 amino acids. Trimming shortened V by 5 bases and J by 7 bases, and 23 bases separated the two germline ends. Germline CDR1 is MNHNY and CDR2 is SVGAGI (reference sequence). The CDR3 region is CASSPTGLGTLTGYTF. CDR3 bases: TGTGCCAGCAGTCCAACAGGGCTAGGAACTCTTACTGGCTACACCTTC.

In this sample, this clone turned up once. The chain is built from TRBV4-3 and TRBJ1-2; D is unresolved. The CDR3 contains 17 residues. The germline V gene encodes CDR1 LGHNA and CDR2 YSLEER. The V and J ends lost 0 bases and 5 bases respectively, with 19 bases between them. The CDR3 DNA reads TGCGCCAGCAGCCAAGAAACCGACTTTGGACCGCGGTATGGCTACACCTTC. This encodes CASSQETDFGPRYGYTF.

The rearrangement uses TRBV6-5 and TRBJ2-7; D remains ambiguous. Germline loops: CDR1 MNHEY, CDR2 SVGAGI. The CDR3 loop spans 13 amino acids. Trimming removed 6 bases from V and 6 bases from J, with 15 bases in between. The CDR3 loop reads CASSLTGFSEQYF. The CDR3 nucleotides are TGTGCCAGCAGCCTCACCGGTTTCAGCGAGCAGTACTTC.

The chain employs TRBV10-3 and TRBJ1-1, with D perhaps TRBD1 (6 bases). With 4 bases removed from V and 4 bases from J, the gap between germline ends came to 13 bases. Looked up from germline, CDR1 is ENHRY and CDR2 is SYGVKD. This CDR3 contains 14 residues. The CDR3 nucleotides read TGTGCCATCAGTGGGGACAAATTGGGCACTGAAGCTTTCTTT. This sequence encodes CAISGDKLGTEAFF.

This clone was seen only a few times. The rearrangement uses TRBV4-1 and TRBJ2-7; TRBD2 is a possible D gene (6 bases). Germline loops: CDR1 MGHRA, CDR2 YSYEKL. The CDR3 is made up of 14 amino acids. The ends were cut back, 4 bases at V and 2 bases at J, with 12 bases in the middle. In DNA form, the CDR3 reads TGCGCCAGCAGCCTTCTGGGGGGTACCTACGAGCAGTACTTC. Translated, it gives CASSLLGGTYEQYF.